The TCR beta chain under discussion was sequenced for a study of technical replicates of blood from several donors. The V end lost 0 bases, the J end lost 3 bases, and 9 bases lay between the germline ends. The CDR3 consists of 14 residues. The germline gives CDR1 SGHDT, CDR2 YYEEEE. The method was immunoSEQ multiplex PCR; TCRdb's version includes in-frame clones alone and lacks a portion of them. In the table there are 95,000 to 100,000 clones, 96% of which are singletons. This sequence originates from a human donor in good health. Source material: T cells isolated from PBMCs. V gene TRBV5-6 combines with J gene TRBJ1-1; no firm D call. CDR3 in amino acids: CASSLGELDTEAFF. CDR3 sequence (DNA): TGTGCCAGCAGCTTGGGTGAGTTGGACACTGAAGCTTTCTTT.